These 13 T cell receptor beta chains came from one sample sequenced in a study of T cells after yellow fever vaccination. Each CDR3 protein gets one entry after TCRdb re-called the 5' RACE reads with MiXCR. The sample has hundreds of thousands of distinct CDR3 sequences; approximately 16% are singletons. Specimen: PBMCs, collected about 5 days after the first yellow fever vaccination. The receptors were gathered from a man younger than 30 who received the YFV17D yellow fever vaccine.

The CDR3 reads CASSAGQGSSETQYF. The CDR3 nucleotides read TGCGCCAGCAGCGCGGGACAGGGGTCGTCAGAGACCCAGTACTTC. The V and J genes are TRBV5-1 and TRBJ2-5; 10 bases line up with TRBD1. Germline CDR1 reads SGHRS; CDR2 reads YFSETQ. The CDR3 extends over 15 amino acids. With V trimmed by 4 bases and J by 4 bases, 7 bases remained unmatched.

A note on this clonotype: An end of the junction differs from the germline gene, which may be a read error. The chain is built from TRBV7-6 and TRBJ1-5; tentatively, D is TRBD1 (5 bases). CDR1 and CDR2 from the germline V gene are SGHVS and FNYEAQ. The CDR3 loop spans 15 amino acids. CDR3 sequence (DNA): TGTGCCAGCAGCTTAGTTTCAGGGAGCGATCAGCCCCAGAATTTT. Its translation: CASSLVSGSDQPQNF.

The genes are TRBV19 and TRBJ1-2, with 8 bases identical to TRBD1. The CDR3 extends over 15 amino acids. J gave up 4 bases and V 5 bases, and 9 bases lay outside the gene matches. Per the germline V gene, CDR1 is LNHDA and CDR2 is SQIVND (reference sequence). The CDR3 sequence is CASSVISGGAYGYTF. The CDR3 nucleotides read TGTGCCAGTAGTGTGATATCAGGGGGCGCCTATGGCTACACCTTC.

The V call is TRBV7-2, the J call TRBJ1-4, with a weak D call TRBD1 (5 bases). The CDR3 length is 14 residues. CDR1 SGHTA and CDR2 FQGNSA come from the germline V gene. Between the trimmed V and J ends, which lost 2 bases and 11 bases, there was a span of 15 bases. The CDR3 sequence: CASSLPGTAVKLFF. The CDR3 bases are TGTGCCAGCAGCTTACCCGGGACCGCCGTCAAACTGTTTTTT. The whole variable domain, filled in from reference TRBV7-2 and TRBJ1-4, reads GAGVSQSPSNKVTEKGKDVELRCDPISGHTALYWYRQSLGQGLEFLIYFQGNSAPDKSGLPSDRFSAERTGGSVSTLTIQRTQQEDSAVYLCASSLPGTAVKLFFGSGTQLSVL.

This clonotype was found a few times. The rearrangement links TRBV5-1 to TRBJ2-3, with D hard to call. Trimming shortened V by 0 bases and J by 4 bases, and 9 bases separated the two germline ends. CDR3 size: 14 residues. Germline CDR1 SGHRS, CDR2 YFSETQ. The CDR3 is CASSLDGVPDTQYF. CDR3 DNA sequence: TGCGCCAGCAGCTTGGATGGTGTCCCAGATACGCAGTATTTT. Variable domain in full (rest from reference TRBV5-1 and TRBJ2-3): KAGVTQTPRYLIKTRGQQVTLSCSPISGHRSVSWYQQTPGQGLQFLFEYFSETQRNKGNFPGRFSGRQFSNSRSEMNVSTLELGDSALYLCASSLDGVPDTQYFGPGTRLTVL.

There are a few counts of this clonotype. The chain carries TRBV5-5 and TRBJ2-2; 7 bases match TRBD1. The V segment lost 6 bases and the J segment 3 bases; nucleotides outside the gene matches: 11. The CDR3 is made up of 16 amino acids. CDR1 is SGHKS and CDR2 is YYEKEE in the germline V gene (reference sequence). CDR3 amino acids: CASTKKQGRDTGELFF. Written as DNA, the CDR3 is TGTGCCAGCACCAAGAAACAGGGGCGAGACACCGGGGAGCTGTTTTTT.

At least ten counts were recorded for this clonotype. This rearrangement joins TRBV12-3 or TRBV12-4 to TRBJ2-5; D possibly uses TRBD1 or TRBD2 (6 bases each). This CDR3 spans 16 amino acids. Trimming left V 5 bases short and J 2 bases short, with 18 bases between. The CDR3 DNA is TGTGCCAGCAGTCCAAGGGGGGACGGGCTTCAAGAGACCCAGTACTTC. It specifies CASSPRGDGLQETQYF.

The chain is built from TRBV5-1 and TRBJ2-7, with TRBD1 matching 12 bases. Germline CDR1 and CDR2: SGHRS and YFSETQ. V trimming: 3 bases; J trimming: 0 bases; junction bases outside the gene matches: 7. The CDR3 extends over 17 amino acids. CDR3: CASSSGTGGRSSYEQYV. The CDR3 DNA reads TGCGCCAGCAGCTCCGGGACAGGGGGCCGAAGCTCCTACGAGCAGTACGTC.

The chain links TRBV18 to TRBJ2-7; possibly TRBD2 for D (5 bases). The CDR3 has 14 amino acids. Trimming removed 5 bases from V and 5 bases from J, with 16 bases in between. Per the germline V gene, CDR1 is KGHSH and CDR2 is LQKENI. CDR3 protein: CASSGMSGVNEQYF. CDR3 sequence (DNA): TGTGCCAGCTCAGGTATGAGCGGCGTGAACGAGCAGTACTTC.

The V call is TRBV5-4, the J call TRBJ2-5; 10 bases agree with TRBD1. Germline CDR1 and CDR2: SGHNT and YYREEE (reference sequence). There are 15 residues in the CDR3. The trim removed 4 bases at V and 4 bases at J, leaving 7 bases unmatched. CDR3 in amino acids: CASSVDRGPGETQYF. The CDR3 coding sequence is TGTGCCAGCAGCGTCGACAGGGGGCCGGGAGAGACCCAGTACTTC. The full variable domain, its missing parts supplied by reference TRBV5-4 and TRBJ2-5, is ETGVTQSPTHLIKTRGQQVTLRCSSQSGHNTVSWYQQALGQGPQFIFQYYREEENGRGNFPPRFSGLQFPNYSSELNVNALELDDSALYLCASSVDRGPGETQYFGPGTRLLVL.

This clonotype was found a few times. The rearrangement links TRBV10-1 to TRBJ2-1; D uncertain. From germline, CDR1 is WNHNN and CDR2 SYGVQD (reference sequence). The CDR3 covers 15 residues. Trimming stripped 0 bases from V and 6 bases from J, with 12 bases between. The CDR3: CASSESLGRINEQFF. The CDR3 nucleotides are TGCGCCAGCAGTGAGTCGTTAGGACGGATCAATGAGCAGTTCTTC.

This clonotype was seen only a few times. The CDR3 nucleotides read TGTGCCAGCAACCTTGACACACGGAACACTGAAGCTTTCTTT. Protein product: CASNLDTRNTEAFF. The V call is TRBV7-2, the J call TRBJ1-1; D is unclear. With 7 bases removed from V and 1 base from J, the gap between germline ends came to 13 bases. Germline V gene lookup returns CDR1 SGHTA and CDR2 FQGNSA. The CDR3 is 14 residues long. The variable domain in full, with the rest retrieved from reference TRBV7-2 and TRBJ1-1, is GAGVSQSPSNKVTEKGKDVELRCDPISGHTALYWYRQSLGQGLEFLIYFQGNSAPDKSGLPSDRFSAERTGGSVSTLTIQRTQQEDSAVYLCASNLDTRNTEAFFGQGTRLTVV.

This clonotype occurred many times. One end of the junction fails to match germline, which may point to a read error. The V call is TRBV12-3 or TRBV12-4, the J call TRBJ2-1; TRBD1 matches at 8 bases. The CDR3 runs 15 residues. DNA for the CDR3: TGTGCCAGCAGCCATAACCGGGGACAGGCGGGTCCGACGGTCTTC. Translated: CASSHNRGQAGPTVF.